This T cell receptor beta chain was sequenced during a study of response to subunit inactivated influenza vaccine. Germline V CDR1 and CDR2: LGHNA, YNFKEQ. The CDR3 length is 20 residues. Losses at the gene ends were 3 bases for V and 7 bases for J; bases not matched to a gene: 22. TCRdb independently ran MiXCR on the RT-PCR reads; one entry per CDR3 protein. Here the sample spans about 160,000 distinct CDR3 sequences, roughly 11% being singletons. This TCR was sampled from a man between 50 and 59 years old who received an inactivated influenza vaccine. This specimen was non-naive T cells sorted from PBMCs, taken 40 to 50 days after vaccination. The chain couples TRBV4-2 to TRBJ1-4; 8 bases map to TRBD1. The CDR3 region is CASSQDIGGRRGLPSEKLFF. CDR3 DNA sequence: TGTGCCAGCAGCCAGGACATCGGGGGGCGCAGGGGGCTCCCTAGTGAAAAACTGTTTTTT.